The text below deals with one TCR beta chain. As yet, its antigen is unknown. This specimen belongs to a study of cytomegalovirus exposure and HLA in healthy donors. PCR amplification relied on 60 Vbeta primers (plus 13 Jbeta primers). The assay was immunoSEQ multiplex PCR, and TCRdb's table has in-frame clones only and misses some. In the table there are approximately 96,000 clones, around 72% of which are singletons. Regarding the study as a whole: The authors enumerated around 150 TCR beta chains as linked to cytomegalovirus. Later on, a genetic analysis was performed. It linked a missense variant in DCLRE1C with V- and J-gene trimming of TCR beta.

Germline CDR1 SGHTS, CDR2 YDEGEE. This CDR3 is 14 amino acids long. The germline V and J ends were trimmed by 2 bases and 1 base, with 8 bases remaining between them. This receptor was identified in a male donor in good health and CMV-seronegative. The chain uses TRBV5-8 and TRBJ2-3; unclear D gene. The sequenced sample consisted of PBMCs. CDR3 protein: CASSFQIGTDTQYF. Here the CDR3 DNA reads TGTGCCAGCAGCTTCCAAATAGGCACAGATACGCAGTATTTT.